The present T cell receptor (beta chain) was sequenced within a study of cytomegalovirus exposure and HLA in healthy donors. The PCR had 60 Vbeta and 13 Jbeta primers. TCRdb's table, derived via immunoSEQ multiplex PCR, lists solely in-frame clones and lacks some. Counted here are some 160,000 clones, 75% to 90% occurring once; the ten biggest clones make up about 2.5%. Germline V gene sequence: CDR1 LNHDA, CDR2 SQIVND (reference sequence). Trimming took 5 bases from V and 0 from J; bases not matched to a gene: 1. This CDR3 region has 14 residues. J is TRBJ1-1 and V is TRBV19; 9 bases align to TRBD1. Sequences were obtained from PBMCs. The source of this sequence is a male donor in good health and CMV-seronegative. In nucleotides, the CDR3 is TGTGCCAGTAGTGGACAGGGGTTGAACACTGAAGCTTTCTTT. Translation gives CASSGQGLNTEAFF.